Only one count was recorded for the clone carrying this T cell receptor beta chain. This specimen comes from a study of OX40 agonist ivuxolimab in advanced cancers. Study-wide context: Three patients, one with hepatocellular carcinoma and two with cutaneous melanoma, achieved partial responses.

Method: immunoSEQ multiplex PCR; TCRdb's copy keeps in-frame clones and lacks some. Of about 67,000 clones in the sample, approximately 80% were seen once. In germline, CDR1 is SGHNT, CDR2 YENEEA. The V gene lost 1 base and the J gene lost 2 bases, with 5 bases spanning the gap. The CDR3 is made up of 13 amino acids. Autoimmune disease history or systemic immunosuppression led to patients being barred. The chain carries TRBV11-3 and TRBJ1-1; no firm D call. This TCR was recovered from an adult with an advanced solid tumor such as melanoma, head and neck, liver or kidney cancer. This material consisted of CD4+ or CD8+ T cells sorted from blood, taken in a trial of the OX40 agonist ivuxolimab. CDR3 sequence (DNA): TGTGCCAGCAGCTTAGGGTCAAACACTGAAGCTTTCTTT. Translation gives CASSLGSNTEAFF.